The T cell receptor beta chain described here comes from a study of blood T cell repertoires in COVID-19. The wider study: PBMCs, B-cell-depleted T cells, or T cells were the source of the cDNA or gDNA that made up the material.

The CDR3 loop spans 15 amino acids. The ends were cut back, 0 bases at V and 6 bases at J, with 14 bases in the middle. CDR1 SQVTM and CDR2 ANQGSEA come from the germline V gene. Study processing details: It was from reference gene primer amplification that nucleated cell counts were estimated. Method: immunoSEQ multiplex PCR; TCRdb's copy keeps in-frame clones and lacks some. V, J and clone size were drawn from that table, and D and trimming were deduced from the DNA. The sample carries 290,000 or so clones, about nine tenths recorded once. The chain uses TRBV29-1 and TRBJ1-4, with a weak D call TRBD1 (6 bases). The sample taken for sequencing was peripheral blood. The sequence was obtained from a man younger than 35 with active or convalescent COVID-19. The CDR3 reads CSVEDSGGADEKLFF. DNA for the CDR3: TGCAGCGTTGAAGATTCTGGGGGCGCCGATGAAAAACTGTTTTTT.